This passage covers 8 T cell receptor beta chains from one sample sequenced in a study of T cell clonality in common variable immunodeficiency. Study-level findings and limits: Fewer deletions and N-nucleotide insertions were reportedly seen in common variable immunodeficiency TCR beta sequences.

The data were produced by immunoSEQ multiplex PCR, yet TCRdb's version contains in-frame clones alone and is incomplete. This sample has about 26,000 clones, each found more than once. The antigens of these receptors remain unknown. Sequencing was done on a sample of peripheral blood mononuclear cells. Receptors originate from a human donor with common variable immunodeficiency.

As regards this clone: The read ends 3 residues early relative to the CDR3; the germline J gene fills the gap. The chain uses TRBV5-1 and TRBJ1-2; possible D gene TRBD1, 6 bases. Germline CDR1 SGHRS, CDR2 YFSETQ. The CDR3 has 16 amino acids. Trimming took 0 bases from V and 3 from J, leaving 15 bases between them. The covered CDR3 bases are TGCGCCAGCAGCTTGGCCCGAGGGGGTGTGGACTATGGC. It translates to CASSLARGGVDYG. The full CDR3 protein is CASSLARGGVDYGYTF.

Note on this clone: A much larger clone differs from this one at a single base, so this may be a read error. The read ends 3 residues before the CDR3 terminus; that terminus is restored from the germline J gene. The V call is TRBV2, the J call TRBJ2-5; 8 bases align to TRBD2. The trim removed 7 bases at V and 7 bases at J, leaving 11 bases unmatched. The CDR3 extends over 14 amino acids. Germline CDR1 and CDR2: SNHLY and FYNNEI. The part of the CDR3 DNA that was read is TGTGCCAGCAAACAACGGGGGGGCCCTTCGACC. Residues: CASKQRGGPST. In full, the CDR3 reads CASKQRGGPSTQYF.

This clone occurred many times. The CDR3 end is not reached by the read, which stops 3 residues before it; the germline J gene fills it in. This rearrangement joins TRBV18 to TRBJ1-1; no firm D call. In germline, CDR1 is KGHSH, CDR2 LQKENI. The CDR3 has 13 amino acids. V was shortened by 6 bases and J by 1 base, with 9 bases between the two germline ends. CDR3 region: CASSRGENTEAFF. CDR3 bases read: TGTGCCAGCTCCCGGGGAGAGAACACTGAA.

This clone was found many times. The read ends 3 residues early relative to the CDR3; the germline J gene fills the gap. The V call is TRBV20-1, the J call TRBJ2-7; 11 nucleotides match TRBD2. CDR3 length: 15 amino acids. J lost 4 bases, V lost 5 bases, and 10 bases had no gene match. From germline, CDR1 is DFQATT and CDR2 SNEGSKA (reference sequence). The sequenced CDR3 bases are TGCAGTGCTCCTATTTTAGCGGGAGGGTCTTACGAG. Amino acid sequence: CSAPILAGGSYE. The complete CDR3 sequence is CSAPILAGGSYEQYF.

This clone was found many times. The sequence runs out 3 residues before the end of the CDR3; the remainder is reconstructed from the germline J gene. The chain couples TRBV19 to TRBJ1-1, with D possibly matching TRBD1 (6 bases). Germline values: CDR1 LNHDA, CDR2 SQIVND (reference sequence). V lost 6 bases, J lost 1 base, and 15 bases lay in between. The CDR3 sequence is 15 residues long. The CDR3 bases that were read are TGTGCCAGTAGCGGGGGGCGGGCTGGGAACACTGAA. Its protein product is CASSGGRAGNTE. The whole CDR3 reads CASSGGRAGNTEAFF.

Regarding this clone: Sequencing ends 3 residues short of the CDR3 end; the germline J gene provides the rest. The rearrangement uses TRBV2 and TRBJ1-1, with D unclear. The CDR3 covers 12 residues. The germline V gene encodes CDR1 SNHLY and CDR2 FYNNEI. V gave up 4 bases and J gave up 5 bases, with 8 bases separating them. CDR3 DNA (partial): TGTGCCAGCAGTGTGGAGACTACTGAA. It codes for CASSVETTE. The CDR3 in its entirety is CASSVETTEAFF.

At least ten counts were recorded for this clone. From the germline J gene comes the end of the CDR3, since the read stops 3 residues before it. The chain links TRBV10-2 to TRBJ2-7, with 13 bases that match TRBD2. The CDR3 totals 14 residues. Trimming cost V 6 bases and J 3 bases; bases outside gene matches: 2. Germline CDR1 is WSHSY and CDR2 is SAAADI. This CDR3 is CASRWTSGSYEQYF. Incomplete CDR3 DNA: TGCGCCAGCAGATGGACTAGCGGGAGCTACGAG.

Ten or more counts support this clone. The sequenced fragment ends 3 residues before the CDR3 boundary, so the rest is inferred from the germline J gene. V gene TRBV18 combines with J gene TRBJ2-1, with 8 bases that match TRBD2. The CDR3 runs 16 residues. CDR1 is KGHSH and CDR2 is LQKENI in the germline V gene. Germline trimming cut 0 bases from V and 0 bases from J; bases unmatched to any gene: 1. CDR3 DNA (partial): TGTGCCAGCTCACCACCGAGCGGGAGCTCCTACAATGAG. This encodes CASSPPSGSSYNE. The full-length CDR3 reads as CASSPPSGSSYNEQFF.